The rows below give T cell receptor beta chains drawn from one sample of a study of OX40 agonist ivuxolimab in advanced cancers. Assay: immunoSEQ multiplex PCR; the TCRdb copy retains only in-frame clones and omits some. Of some 67,000 clones in the sample, roughly 85% were seen once. This specimen consisted of CD4+ or CD8+ T cells sorted from blood, obtained in a trial of the OX40 agonist ivuxolimab. Source of these receptors: an adult with an advanced solid tumor such as melanoma, head and neck, liver or kidney cancer. Both conserved end residues are trimmed from each CDR3.

v_gene: TRBV9; j_gene: TRBJ2-7; CDR3aa: ASSVGDRAYEQY
v_gene: TRBV4-2; j_gene: TRBJ2-7; CDR3aa: ASSHQDREVYEQY
v_gene: TRBV15; j_gene: TRBJ2-7; CDR3aa: ATSTGGQGSYEQY
v_gene: TRBV6-5; j_gene: TRBJ1-2; CDR3aa: ASRTTGFVYGYT
v_gene: TRBV14; j_gene: TRBJ1-1; CDR3aa: ASSQDMNTEAF
v_gene: TRBV5-8; j_gene: TRBJ1-2; CDR3aa: ASSLAQGVLYGYT
v_gene: TRBV5-6; j_gene: TRBJ1-1; CDR3aa: ASSPGRAEAF
v_gene: TRBV6-5; j_gene: TRBJ1-6; CDR3aa: ASKPPGQNNSPLH
v_gene: TRBV28; j_gene: TRBJ2-1; CDR3aa: ATLLANEQF
v_gene: TRBV10-3; j_gene: TRBJ2-5; CDR3aa: AISTGQGLETQY
v_gene: TRBV10-2; j_gene: TRBJ2-3; CDR3aa: VSGGGPSTDTQY
v_gene: TRBV10-3; j_gene: TRBJ2-7; CDR3aa: AISDRTGFGEQY
v_gene: TRBV5-4; j_gene: TRBJ2-3; CDR3aa: ASSFRTKTDTQY
v_gene: TRBV7-2; j_gene: TRBJ1-3; CDR3aa: ASSSGVGGNTIY
v_gene: TRBV30; j_gene: TRBJ1-3; CDR3aa: AWRGSSGNTIY
v_gene: TRBV5-8; j_gene: TRBJ2-3; CDR3aa: ASSFRRGAATFTDTQY
v_gene: TRBV6-1; j_gene: TRBJ1-2; CDR3aa: ASSEAGTAYGYT
v_gene: TRBV5-1; j_gene: TRBJ2-1; CDR3aa: ASSPGLAGVDEQF
v_gene: TRBV4-1; j_gene: TRBJ2-7; CDR3aa: ASSLARGQIVDEQY
v_gene: TRBV10-3; j_gene: TRBJ2-1; CDR3aa: AISETENEQF
v_gene: TRBV5-1; j_gene: TRBJ2-5; CDR3aa: ASSSPPRQETQY
v_gene: TRBV7-9; j_gene: TRBJ2-2; CDR3aa: ASSLDLGRRGTGELF
v_gene: TRBV14; j_gene: TRBJ2-3; CDR3aa: ASSQPSFADTQY
v_gene: TRBV6-1; j_gene: TRBJ1-3; CDR3aa: ASSDPQLENTIY
v_gene: TRBV19; j_gene: TRBJ1-5; CDR3aa: ASTLQGAGYSNQPQH
v_gene: TRBV2; j_gene: TRBJ2-5; CDR3aa: ASSGDTQETQY
v_gene: TRBV14; j_gene: TRBJ2-7; CDR3aa: ASSQVVGSNLYEQY
v_gene: TRBV5-1; j_gene: TRBJ1-2; CDR3aa: ASSPGQGEYGYT
v_gene: TRBV7-9; j_gene: TRBJ1-1; CDR3aa: ASSLAGLNTEAF
v_gene: TRBV15; j_gene: TRBJ1-5; CDR3aa: ATSRGQVGGVQPQH
v_gene: TRBV6-1; j_gene: TRBJ1-1; CDR3aa: ASRTGGAPNTEAF
v_gene: TRBV7-3; j_gene: TRBJ2-1; CDR3aa: ASSSGLAYNEQF